This T cell receptor (delta chain) was retrieved from a study of γδ T cells in repeated Plasmodium falciparum infection (dated by TCRdb to the early 2020s). Regarding the research as a whole: Malian children exposed to intense seasonal malaria transmission were enrolled in the natural-infection arm and compared with Australian children matched for age and gender. The study examined how repeated Plasmodium falciparum infection shapes the human gammadelta T cell repertoire, using natural infection in Mali and controlled human malaria infection. Four controlled human malaria infections were administered to five malaria-naive U.S. adults over approximately 580 days by bites from P. falciparum NF54-infected Anopheles stephensi mosquitoes. Samples from controlled-infection subjects were taken at baseline, just before selected infections, and 21 days after each infection. Malian gammadelta TCR repertoires were analysed cross-sectionally during no-transmission periods and were analysed longitudinally across acute febrile malaria episodes. The research as a whole found: Analysis of inter-individual variability in gammadelta T cell responses was limited by the small size of the controlled-infection cohort. Generalizability was limited because the Malian cohort came from a small rural village made up predominantly of one ethnic group.

This clone came up a few times. It lacks a known antigen. TCRdb lists the protein of a much larger clone for this DNA, which differs at residue 6, so this is likely a read error; the protein given here is translated from the DNA itself. The library was produced with multiplex PCR. The sequencing machine was an Illumina MiSeq. From each sorted gammadelta T cell sample, both TCR gamma (TRG) and TCR delta (TRD) chains were sequenced. In the authors' own workflow: Repertoire analyses included clonotype tree plots, accumulated frequency of the top 20 clonotypes, diversity index (DI) and D75 metrics. Public reads were reanalyzed in TCRdb with CATT, and rows carrying the same DNA were merged afterwards. The V and J calls and clone size come from TCRdb's table, not from the authors' own analysis. The sample table shows 55,000 to 70,000 delta-chain clones, and around 1.7% are seen once. The ten largest make up about 15% of the sample.

The sequenced sample consisted of gamma-delta T cells from blood. The clonotype comes from a pool of human donors (malaria-infected and uninfected, not separated).

For the CDR3, the sequence is CAQVPPPYWGIRYTDKLIF. The DNA sequence is TGTGCCCAGGTACCTCCCCCCTACTGGGGGATAAGGTACACCGATAAACTCATCTTT. Recombination joined TRDV3 with TRDJ1, with 11 bases matching TRDD3. TCRdb records no J gene; here it was assigned by comparing the DNA to germline. Based on the germline V gene (reference sequence), the CDR1 and CDR2 sequences are TVYSNPD and GDNSRS. Counted from cysteine to phenylalanine, this CDR3 has 19 amino acids. The CDR3 DNA has 57 bases and is translated from base 1. Compared with germline, V lacks 5 bases and J lacks 0 bases; bases without a gene match: 20.